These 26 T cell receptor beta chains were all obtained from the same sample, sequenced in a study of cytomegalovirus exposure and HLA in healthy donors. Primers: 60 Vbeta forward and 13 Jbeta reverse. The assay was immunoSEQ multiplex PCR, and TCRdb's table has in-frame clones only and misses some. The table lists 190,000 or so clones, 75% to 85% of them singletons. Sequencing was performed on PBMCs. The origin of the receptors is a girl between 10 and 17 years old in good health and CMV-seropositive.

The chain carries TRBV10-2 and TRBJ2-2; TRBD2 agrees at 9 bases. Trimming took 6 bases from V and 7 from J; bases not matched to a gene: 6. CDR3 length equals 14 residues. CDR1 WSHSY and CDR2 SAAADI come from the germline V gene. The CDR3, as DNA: TGCGCCAGCAGAGTAGCGGGGGCCAACGGGGAGCTGTTTTTT. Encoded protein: CASRVAGANGELFF.

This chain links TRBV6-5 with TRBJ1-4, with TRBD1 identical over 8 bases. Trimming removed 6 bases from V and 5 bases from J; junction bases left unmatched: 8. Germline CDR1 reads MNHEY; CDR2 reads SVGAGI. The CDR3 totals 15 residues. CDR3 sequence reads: CASRRRQGNNEKLFF. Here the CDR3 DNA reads TGTGCCAGCAGGAGACGACAGGGGAACAATGAAAAACTGTTTTTT.

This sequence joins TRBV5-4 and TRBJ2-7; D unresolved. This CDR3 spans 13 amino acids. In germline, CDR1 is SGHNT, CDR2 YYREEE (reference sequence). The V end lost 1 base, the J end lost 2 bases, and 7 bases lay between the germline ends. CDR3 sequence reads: CASSLYRAYEQYF. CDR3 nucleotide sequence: TGTGCCAGCAGCTTGTACAGAGCCTACGAGCAGTACTTC. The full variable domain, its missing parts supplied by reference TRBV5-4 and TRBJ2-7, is ETGVTQSPTHLIKTRGQQVTLRCSSQSGHNTVSWYQQALGQGPQFIFQYYREEENGRGNFPPRFSGLQFPNYSSELNVNALELDDSALYLCASSLYRAYEQYFGPGTRLTVT.

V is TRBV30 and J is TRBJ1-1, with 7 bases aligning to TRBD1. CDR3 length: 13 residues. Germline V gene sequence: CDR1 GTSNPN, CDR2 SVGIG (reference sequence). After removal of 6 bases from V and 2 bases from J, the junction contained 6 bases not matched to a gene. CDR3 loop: CACTTGDNTEAFF. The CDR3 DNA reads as TGTGCCTGTACTACAGGGGACAACACTGAAGCTTTCTTT.

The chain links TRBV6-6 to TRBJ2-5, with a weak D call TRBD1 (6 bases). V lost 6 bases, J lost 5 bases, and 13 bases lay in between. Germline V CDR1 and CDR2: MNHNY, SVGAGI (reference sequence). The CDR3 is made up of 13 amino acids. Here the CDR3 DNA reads TGTGCCAGCAGCAAGTTCCAGGGGGAGACCCAGTACTTC. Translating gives CASSKFQGETQYF.

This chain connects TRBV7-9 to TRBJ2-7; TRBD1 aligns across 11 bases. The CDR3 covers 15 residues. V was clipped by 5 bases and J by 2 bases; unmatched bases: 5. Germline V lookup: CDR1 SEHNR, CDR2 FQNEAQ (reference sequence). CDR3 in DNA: TGTGCCAGCAGCCTGCCGGGACAGGGGGCCTACGAGCAGTACTTC. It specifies CASSLPGQGAYEQYF.

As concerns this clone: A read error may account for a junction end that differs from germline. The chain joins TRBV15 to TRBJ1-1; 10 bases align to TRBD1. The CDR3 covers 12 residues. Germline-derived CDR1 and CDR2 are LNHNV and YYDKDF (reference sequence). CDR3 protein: CATSRVMDRGAW. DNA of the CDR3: TGTGCCACCAGCAGAGTGATGGACAGGGGGGCGTGG.

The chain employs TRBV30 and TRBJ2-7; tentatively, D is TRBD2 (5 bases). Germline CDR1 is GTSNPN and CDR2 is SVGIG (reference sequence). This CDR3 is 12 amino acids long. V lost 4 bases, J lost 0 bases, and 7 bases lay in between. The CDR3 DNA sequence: TGTGCCTGGACAGGAGGCTCCTACGAGCAGTACTTC. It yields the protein CAWTGGSYEQYF.

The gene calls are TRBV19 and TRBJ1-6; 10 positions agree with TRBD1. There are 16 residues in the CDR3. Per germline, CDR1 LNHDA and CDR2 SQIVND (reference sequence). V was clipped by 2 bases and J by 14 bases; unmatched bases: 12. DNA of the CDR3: TGTGCCAGTAGTATATCCGGGACAGGGGTTTTTGAGGCCCTCCACTTT. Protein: CASSISGTGVFEALHF. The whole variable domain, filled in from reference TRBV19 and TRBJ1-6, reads DGGITQSPKYLFRKEGQNVTLSCEQNLNHDAMYWYRQDPGQGLRLIYYSQIVNDFQKGDIAEGYSVSREKKESFPLTVTSAQKNPTAFYLCASSISGTGVFEALHFGNGTRLTVT.

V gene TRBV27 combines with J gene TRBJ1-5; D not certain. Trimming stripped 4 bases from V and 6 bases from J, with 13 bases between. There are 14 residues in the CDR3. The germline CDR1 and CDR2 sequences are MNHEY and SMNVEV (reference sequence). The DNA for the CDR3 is TGTGCCAGCAGTTCCGAGGGCTGGGGTCAGCCCCAGCATTTT. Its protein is CASSSEGWGQPQHF.

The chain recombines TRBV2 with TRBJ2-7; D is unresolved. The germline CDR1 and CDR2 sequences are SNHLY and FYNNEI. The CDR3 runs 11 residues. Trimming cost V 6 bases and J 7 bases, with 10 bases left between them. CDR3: CASRRSWEQYF. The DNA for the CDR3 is TGTGCCAGCAGGCGAAGTTGGGAGCAGTACTTC.

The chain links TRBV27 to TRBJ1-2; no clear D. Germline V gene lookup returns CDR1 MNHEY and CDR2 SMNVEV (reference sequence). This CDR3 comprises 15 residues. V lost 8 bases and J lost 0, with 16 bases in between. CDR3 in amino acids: CASGENSYTNYGYTF. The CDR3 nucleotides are TGTGCCAGCGGGGAGAACAGCTACACTAACTATGGCTACACCTTC.

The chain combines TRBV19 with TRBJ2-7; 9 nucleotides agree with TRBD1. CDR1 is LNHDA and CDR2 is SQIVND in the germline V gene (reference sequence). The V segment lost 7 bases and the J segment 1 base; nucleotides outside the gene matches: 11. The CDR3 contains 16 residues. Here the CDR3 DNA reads TGTGCCAGTACCCCTCGGGACAGGGTTAAATCCTACGAGCAGTACTTC. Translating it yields CASTPRDRVKSYEQYF.

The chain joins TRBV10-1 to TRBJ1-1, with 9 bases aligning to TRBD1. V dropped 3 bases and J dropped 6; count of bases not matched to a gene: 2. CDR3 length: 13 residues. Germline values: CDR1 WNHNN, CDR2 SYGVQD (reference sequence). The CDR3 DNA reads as TGCGCCAGCAGTGACCGACAGGGGGCTGAAGCTTTCTTT. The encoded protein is CASSDRQGAEAFF.

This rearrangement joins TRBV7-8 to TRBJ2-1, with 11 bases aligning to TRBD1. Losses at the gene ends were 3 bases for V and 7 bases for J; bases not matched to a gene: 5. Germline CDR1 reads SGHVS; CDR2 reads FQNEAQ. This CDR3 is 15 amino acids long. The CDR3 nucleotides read TGTGCCAGCAGCTTTACCGGGACAGGGGGAAATGAGCAGTTCTTC. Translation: CASSFTGTGGNEQFF. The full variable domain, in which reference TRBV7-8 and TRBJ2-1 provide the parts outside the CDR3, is GAGVSQSPRYKVAKRGQDVALRCDPISGHVSLFWYQQALGQGPEFLTYFQNEAQLDKSGLPSDRFFAERPEGSVSTLKIQRTQQEDSAVYLCASSFTGTGGNEQFFGPGTRLTVL.

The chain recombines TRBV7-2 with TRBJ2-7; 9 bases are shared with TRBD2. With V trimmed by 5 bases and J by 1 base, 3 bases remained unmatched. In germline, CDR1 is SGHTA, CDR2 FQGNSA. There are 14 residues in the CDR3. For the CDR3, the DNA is TGTGCCAGCAGCAGGGGACTAGCTTCCTACGAGCAGTACTTC. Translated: CASSRGLASYEQYF.

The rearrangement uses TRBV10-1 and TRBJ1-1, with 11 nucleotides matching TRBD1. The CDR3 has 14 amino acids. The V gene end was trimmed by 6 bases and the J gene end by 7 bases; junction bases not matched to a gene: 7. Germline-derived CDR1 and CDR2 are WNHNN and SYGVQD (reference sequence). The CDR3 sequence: CASSQGQGGREAFF. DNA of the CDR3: TGCGCCAGCAGCCAGGGACAGGGGGGTCGTGAAGCTTTCTTT.

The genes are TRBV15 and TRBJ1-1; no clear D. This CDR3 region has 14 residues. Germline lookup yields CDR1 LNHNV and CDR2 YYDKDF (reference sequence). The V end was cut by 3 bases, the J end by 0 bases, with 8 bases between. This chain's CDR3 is CATSSRHMNTEAFF. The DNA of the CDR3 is TGTGCCACCAGCAGCAGACATATGAACACTGAAGCTTTCTTT. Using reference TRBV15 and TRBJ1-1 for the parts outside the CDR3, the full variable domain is DAMVIQNPRYQVTQFGKPVTLSCSQTLNHNVMYWYQQKSSQAPKLLFHYYDKDFNNEADTPDNFQSRRPNTSFCFLDIRSPGLGDTAMYLCATSSRHMNTEAFFGQGTRLTVV.

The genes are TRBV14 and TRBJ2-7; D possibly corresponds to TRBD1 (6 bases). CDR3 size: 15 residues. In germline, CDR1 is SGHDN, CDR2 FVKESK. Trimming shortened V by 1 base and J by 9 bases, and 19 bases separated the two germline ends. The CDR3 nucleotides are TGTGCCAGCAGCCAAGCCGGGACAAGGGGTAGTGTGCAGTACTTC. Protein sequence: CASSQAGTRGSVQYF.

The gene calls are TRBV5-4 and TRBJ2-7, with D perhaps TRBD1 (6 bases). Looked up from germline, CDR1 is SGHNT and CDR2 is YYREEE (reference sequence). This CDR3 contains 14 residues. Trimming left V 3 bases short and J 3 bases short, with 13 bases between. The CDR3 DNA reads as TGTGCCAGCAGCTCGGAGGACAGCCGCTACGAGCAGTACTTC. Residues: CASSSEDSRYEQYF.

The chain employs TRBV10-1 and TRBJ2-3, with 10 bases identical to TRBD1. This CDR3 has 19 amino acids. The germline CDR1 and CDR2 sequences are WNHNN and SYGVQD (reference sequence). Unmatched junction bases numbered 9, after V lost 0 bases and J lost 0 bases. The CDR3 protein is CASSESFGTGVSSTDTQYF. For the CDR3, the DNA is TGCGCCAGCAGTGAGTCGTTTGGGACAGGGGTCTCTAGCACAGATACGCAGTATTTT.

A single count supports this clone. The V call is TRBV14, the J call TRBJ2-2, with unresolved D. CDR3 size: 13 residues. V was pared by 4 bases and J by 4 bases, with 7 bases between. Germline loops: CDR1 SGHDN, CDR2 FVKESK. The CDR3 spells CASSLYSTGELFF. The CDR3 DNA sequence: TGTGCCAGCAGCCTTTATAGCACCGGGGAGCTGTTTTTT.

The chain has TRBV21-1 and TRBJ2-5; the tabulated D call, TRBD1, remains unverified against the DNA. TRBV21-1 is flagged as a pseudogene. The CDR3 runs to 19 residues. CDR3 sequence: CASSNTPYTVKGNGKTQYF. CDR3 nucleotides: TGTGCCAGCAGCAATACCCCATATACGGTGAAGGGGAACGGCAAGACCCAGTACTTC.

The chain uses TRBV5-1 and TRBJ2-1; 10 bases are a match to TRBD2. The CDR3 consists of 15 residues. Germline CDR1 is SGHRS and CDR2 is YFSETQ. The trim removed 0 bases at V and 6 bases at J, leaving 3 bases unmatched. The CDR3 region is CASSLGSGGPNEQFF. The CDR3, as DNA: TGCGCCAGCAGCTTGGGTAGCGGGGGGCCCAATGAGCAGTTCTTC.

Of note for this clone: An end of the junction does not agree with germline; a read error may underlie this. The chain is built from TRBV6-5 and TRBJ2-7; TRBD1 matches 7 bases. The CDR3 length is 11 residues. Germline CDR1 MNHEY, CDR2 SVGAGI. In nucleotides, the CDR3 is TGTGCCAGCCATACGGACGGACAGGTCCACTTC. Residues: CASHTDGQVHF.

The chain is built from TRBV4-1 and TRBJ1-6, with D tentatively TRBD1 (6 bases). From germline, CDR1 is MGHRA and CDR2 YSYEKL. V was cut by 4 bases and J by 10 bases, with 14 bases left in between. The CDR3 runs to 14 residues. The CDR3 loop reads CASSRLGGGSPLHF. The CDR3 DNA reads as TGCGCCAGCAGCCGTCTGGGGGGGGGCTCACCCCTCCACTTT.